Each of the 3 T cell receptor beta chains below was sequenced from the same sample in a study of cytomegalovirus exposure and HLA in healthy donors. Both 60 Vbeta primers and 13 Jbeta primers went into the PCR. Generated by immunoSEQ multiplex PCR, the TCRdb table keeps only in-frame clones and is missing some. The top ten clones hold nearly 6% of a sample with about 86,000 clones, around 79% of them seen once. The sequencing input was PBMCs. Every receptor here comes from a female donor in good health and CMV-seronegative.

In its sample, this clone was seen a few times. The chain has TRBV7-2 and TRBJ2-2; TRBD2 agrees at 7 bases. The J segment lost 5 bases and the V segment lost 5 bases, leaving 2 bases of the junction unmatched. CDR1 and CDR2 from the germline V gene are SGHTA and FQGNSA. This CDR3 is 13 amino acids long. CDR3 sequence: CASSVSGTGELFF. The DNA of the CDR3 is TGTGCCAGCAGCGTTAGCGGGACCGGGGAGCTGTTTTTT.

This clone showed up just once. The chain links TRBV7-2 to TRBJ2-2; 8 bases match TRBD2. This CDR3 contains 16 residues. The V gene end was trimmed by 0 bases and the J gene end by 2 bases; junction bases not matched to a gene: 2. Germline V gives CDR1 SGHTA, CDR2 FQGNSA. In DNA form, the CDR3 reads TGTGCCAGCAGCTTAGCGACTAGCGTTAACACCGGGGAGCTGTTTTTT. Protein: CASSLATSVNTGELFF. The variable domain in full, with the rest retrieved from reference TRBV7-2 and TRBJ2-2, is GAGVSQSPSNKVTEKGKDVELRCDPISGHTALYWYRQSLGQGLEFLIYFQGNSAPDKSGLPSDRFSAERTGGSVSTLTIQRTQQEDSAVYLCASSLATSVNTGELFFGEGSRLTVL.

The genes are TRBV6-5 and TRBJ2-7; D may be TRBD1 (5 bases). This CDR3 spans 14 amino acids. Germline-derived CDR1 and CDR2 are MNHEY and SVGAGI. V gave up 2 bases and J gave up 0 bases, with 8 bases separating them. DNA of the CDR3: TGTGCCAGCAGTTACCAAGACAGCTCCTACGAGCAGTACTTC. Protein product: CASSYQDSSYEQYF.